This entry is about one TCR beta chain. Only a few counts were recorded for this clonotype. The antigen this receptor binds is unknown. No quality values exist for individual bases; no much larger clone is one base distant. The data were obtained in a study of naive and memory T cell subsets (dated by TCRdb to 2015 to 2018). Turning to the overall study: In the figure summarizing the skin biopsy and whole blood samples, some ten blood donors, 7 tuberculin skin test biopsies and 3 saline control biopsies were reported. PCR2 was typically performed as a SYBR Green qPCR that was stopped at a set threshold, although end-point PCR (roughly 6 cycles) could be used instead for low-input samples.

The full study reports these points: The RNA-based method was acknowledged to be potentially sensitive to changes in TCR transcripts with T cell activation and differentiation.

Library creation used 5' RACE. TCR RNA was reverse transcribed with SuperScript IV using alpha and beta constant region primers for the blood and skin samples. The ligated cDNA was amplified in four rounds of PCR with nested alpha and beta constant region primers together with the SP2 primer. An oligonucleotide carrying the Illumina SP2 primer and a UMI was ligated to the 3' end of the cDNA by means of T4 RNA ligase 1. The 12-nucleotide UMI was composed of two random hexamers separated by an eight-base spacer, which was included to prevent hairpin formation. TCR alpha and beta chain libraries were processed separately from the second PCR onward, with dual indexing for multiplexing. After pooling, the indexed libraries were analyzed by capillary electrophoresis and sequenced on either an Illumina MiSeq or NextSeq. Libraries were spiked with PhiX DNA at 5-7% so that base diversity was increased and cluster recognition was improved. The authors' analysis ran thus. Demultiplexor extracted UMIs from read 2, combined them with read 1 TCR sequence, and split reads by sample indices. Decombinator identified V and J genes and V-J junctions, assigning each TCR a five-part identifier including V and J deletions. UMIs were used by Collapsinator to correct sequencing errors and PCR amplification heterogeneity, so that a UMI-based abundance was obtained for each TCR. CDR3Translator turned identifiers into nucleotide sequence, translated the nucleotide sequence into amino acids, and pulled out CDR3 regions based on terminal motifs. After normalization to the amount of input RNA, error-corrected alpha and beta TCR counts from blood and skin were compared. TCRdb reprocessing: public reads trimmed at Q25 with fastp, clones called with MiXCR, in-frame beta chains kept. CDR3 protein sequences are deduplicated, and each keeps its most common genes and DNA. None of the V and J calls come from the authors' own analysis; TCRdb made them. The sample table lists more than 25,000 distinct CDR3 sequences, around a quarter of them with a count of one. Of the sample, around 1.9% is held by the ten largest clones.

For whole blood analysis, more than 2 ml of peripheral blood was collected from healthy adult volunteers into Tempus tubes, and RNA was extracted following the manufacturer's instructions. The study described a robust, sensitive protocol for amplifying, sequencing and analyzing TCRs, using 3' ligation of a UMI-containing oligonucleotide to TCR cDNA. Total RNA was treated with RQ1 DNase, without cell sorting, prior to reverse transcription, with an input of about 1 to 1000 ng being targeted. Skin biopsy and whole blood libraries were made to test pipeline robustness in samples where T cells form a minority population. This receptor was obtained from a female donor in good health.

The CDR3 is CASSQEVGPGELFF. The nucleotides are TGTGCCAGCAGCCAAGAGGTGGGGCCCGGGGAGCTGTTTTTT. The V gene is TRBV3-1 and the J gene is TRBJ2-2; TRBD1 is perhaps the D gene, given 5 matching bases. A distance of 8 bases separates the germline ends of V and J, which lose 0 bases and 6 bases respectively. CDR1 LGHDT and CDR2 YNNKEL are derived from the germline V gene (reference sequence). Its CDR3 holds 14 amino acids, cysteine through phenylalanine. The sequence is cut down to CDR3 DNA, 42 bases in frame from base 1.